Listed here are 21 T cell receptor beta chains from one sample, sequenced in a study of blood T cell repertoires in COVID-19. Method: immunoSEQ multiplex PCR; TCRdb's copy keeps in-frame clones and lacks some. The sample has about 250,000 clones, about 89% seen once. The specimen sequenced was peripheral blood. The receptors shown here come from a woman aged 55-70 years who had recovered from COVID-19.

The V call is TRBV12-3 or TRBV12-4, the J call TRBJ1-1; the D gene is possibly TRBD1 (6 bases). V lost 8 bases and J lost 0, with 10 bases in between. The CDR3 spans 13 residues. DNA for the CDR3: TGTGCCAGCCTCGGACAGCTGAACACTGAAGCTTTCTTT. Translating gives CASLGQLNTEAFF.

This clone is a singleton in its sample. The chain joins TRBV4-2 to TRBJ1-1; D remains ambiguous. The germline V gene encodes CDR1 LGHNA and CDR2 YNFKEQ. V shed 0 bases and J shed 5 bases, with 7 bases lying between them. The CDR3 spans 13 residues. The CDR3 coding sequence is TGTGCCAGCAGCCAAGAAAGCGCTACTGAAGCTTTCTTT. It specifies CASSQESATEAFF.

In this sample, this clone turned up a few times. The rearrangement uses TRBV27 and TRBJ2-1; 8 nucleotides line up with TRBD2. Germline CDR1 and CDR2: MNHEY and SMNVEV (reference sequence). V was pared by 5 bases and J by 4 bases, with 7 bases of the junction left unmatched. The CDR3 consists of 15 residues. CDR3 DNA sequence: TGTGCCAGCAGTCCTAGCGGGCCCGTATACAATGAGCAGTTCTTC. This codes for CASSPSGPVYNEQFF.

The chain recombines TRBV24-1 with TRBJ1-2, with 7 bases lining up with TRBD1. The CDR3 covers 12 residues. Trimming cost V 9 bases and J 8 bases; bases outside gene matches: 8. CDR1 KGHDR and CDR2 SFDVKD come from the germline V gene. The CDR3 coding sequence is TGTGCCACCGGCGACAGGGAGGTAGGCTACACCTTC. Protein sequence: CATGDREVGYTF.

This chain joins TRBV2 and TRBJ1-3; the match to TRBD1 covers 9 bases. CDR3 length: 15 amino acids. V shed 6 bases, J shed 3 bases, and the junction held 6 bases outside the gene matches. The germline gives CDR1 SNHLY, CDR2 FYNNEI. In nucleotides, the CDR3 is TGTGCCAGCAGCAAAGGACAGGGGATTGGAAACACCATATATTTT. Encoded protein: CASSKGQGIGNTIYF.

As DNA, the CDR3 is TGTGCCAGCAGTTTCCTAGGACTAGCGGGAGATACGCAGTATTTT. Amino acids: CASSFLGLAGDTQYF. The chain has TRBV27 and TRBJ2-3; TRBD2 matches 11 bases. CDR3 length equals 15 residues. Germline trimming cut 3 bases from V and 5 bases from J; bases unmatched to any gene: 4. Germline V gene lookup returns CDR1 MNHEY and CDR2 SMNVEV (reference sequence).

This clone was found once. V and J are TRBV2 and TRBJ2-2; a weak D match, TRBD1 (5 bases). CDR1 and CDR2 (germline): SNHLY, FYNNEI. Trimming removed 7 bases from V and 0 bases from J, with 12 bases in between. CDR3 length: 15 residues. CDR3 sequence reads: CASKGRVSNTGELFF. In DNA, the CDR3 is TGTGCCAGCAAAGGCAGGGTTTCGAACACCGGGGAGCTGTTTTTT.

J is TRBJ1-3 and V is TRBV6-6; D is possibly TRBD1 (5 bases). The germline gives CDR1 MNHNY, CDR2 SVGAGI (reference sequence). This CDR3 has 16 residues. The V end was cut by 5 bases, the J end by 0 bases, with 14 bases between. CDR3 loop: CASSRTQGYSGNTIYF. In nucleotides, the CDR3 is TGTGCCAGCAGTCGAACCCAGGGATACTCTGGAAACACCATATATTTT.

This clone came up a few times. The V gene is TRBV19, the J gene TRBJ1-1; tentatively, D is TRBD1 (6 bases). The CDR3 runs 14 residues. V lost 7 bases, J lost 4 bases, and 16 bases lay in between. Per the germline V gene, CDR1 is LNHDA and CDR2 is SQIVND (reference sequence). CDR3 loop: CASTTGSRGTEAFF. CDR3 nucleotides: TGTGCCAGTACTACAGGGAGCCGGGGCACTGAAGCTTTCTTT.

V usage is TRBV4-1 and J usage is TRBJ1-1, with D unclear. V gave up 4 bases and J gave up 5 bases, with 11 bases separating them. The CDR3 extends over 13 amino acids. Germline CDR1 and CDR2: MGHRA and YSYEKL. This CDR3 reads CASSRGSTTEAFF. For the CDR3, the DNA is TGCGCCAGCAGCCGCGGGAGTACAACTGAAGCTTTCTTT.

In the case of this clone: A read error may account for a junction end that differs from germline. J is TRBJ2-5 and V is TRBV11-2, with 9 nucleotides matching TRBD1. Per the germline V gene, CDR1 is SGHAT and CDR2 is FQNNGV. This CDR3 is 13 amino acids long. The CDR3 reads CTSSRDREETQYF. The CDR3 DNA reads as TGTACCAGCAGCAGGGACAGGGAAGAGACCCAGTACTTC.

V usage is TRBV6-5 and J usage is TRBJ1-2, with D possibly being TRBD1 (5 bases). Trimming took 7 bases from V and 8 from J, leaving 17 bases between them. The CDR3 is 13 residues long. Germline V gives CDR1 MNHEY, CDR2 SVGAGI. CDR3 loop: CASTARRVGGYTF. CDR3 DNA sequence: TGTGCCAGCACAGCTCGCAGGGTTGGAGGCTACACCTTC.

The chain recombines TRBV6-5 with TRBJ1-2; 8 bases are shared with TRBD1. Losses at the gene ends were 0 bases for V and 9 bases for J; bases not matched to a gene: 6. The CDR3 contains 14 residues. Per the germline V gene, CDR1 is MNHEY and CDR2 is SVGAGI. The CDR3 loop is CASSYSRTGSRYTF. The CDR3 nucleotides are TGTGCCAGCAGTTACTCTCGGACAGGGAGCCGCTACACCTTC.

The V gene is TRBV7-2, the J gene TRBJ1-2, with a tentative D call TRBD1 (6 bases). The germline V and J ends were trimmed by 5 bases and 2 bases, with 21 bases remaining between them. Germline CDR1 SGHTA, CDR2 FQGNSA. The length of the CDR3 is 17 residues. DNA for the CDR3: TGTGCCAGCAGCCCGCTCCCCTCGACAGGAGGCAACTATGGCTACACCTTC. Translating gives CASSPLPSTGGNYGYTF.

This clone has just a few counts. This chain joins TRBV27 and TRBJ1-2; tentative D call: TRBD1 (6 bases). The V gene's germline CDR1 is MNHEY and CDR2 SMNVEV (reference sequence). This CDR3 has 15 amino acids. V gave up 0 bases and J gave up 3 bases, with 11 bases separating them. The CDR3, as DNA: TGTGCCAGCAGTTTATCGGCGGGGGCTCACTATGGCTACACCTTC. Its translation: CASSLSAGAHYGYTF.

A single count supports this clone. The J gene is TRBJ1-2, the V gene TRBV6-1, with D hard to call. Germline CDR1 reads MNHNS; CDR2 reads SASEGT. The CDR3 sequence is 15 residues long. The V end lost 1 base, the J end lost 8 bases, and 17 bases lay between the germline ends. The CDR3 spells CASSEGGGSKFGYTF. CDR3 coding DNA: TGTGCCAGCAGTGAAGGCGGAGGGAGCAAGTTCGGCTACACCTTC.

The CDR3 sequence is CASSQDARYEQYF. CDR3 sequence (DNA): TGCGCCAGCAGCCAAGATGCGCGGTACGAGCAGTACTTC. The V and J genes are TRBV4-3 and TRBJ2-7; D remains ambiguous. This CDR3 has 13 amino acids. Deletions cut 0 bases from V and 4 bases from J, with 7 bases between. Germline lookup yields CDR1 LGHNA and CDR2 YSLEER.

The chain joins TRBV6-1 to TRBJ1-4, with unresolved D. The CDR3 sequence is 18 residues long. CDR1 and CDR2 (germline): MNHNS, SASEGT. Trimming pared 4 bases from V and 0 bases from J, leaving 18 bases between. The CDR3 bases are TGTGCCAGCAGTGCCCGTGGTCCGGGTTTGGCAACTAATGAAAAACTGTTTTTT. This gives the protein CASSARGPGLATNEKLFF.

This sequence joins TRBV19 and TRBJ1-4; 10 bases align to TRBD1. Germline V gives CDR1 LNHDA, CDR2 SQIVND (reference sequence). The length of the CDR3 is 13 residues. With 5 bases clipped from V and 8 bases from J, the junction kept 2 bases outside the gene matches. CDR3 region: CASSDRGREKLFF. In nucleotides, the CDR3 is TGTGCCAGTAGTGACAGGGGGCGCGAAAAACTGTTTTTT.

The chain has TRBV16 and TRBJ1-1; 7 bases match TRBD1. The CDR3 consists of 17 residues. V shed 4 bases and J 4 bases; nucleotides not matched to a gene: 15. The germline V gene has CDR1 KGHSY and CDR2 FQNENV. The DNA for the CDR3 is TGTGCCAGCAGCCCTAGGACAGGCACGTTTCTAGTCACTGAAGCTTTCTTT. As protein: CASSPRTGTFLVTEAFF.

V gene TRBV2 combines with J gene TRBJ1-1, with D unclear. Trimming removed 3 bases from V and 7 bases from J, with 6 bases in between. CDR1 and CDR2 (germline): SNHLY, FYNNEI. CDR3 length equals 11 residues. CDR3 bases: TGTGCCAGCAGTGACTGGCTTGAAGCTTTCTTT. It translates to CASSDWLEAFF.